This T cell receptor (beta chain) is drawn from a study of cytomegalovirus exposure and HLA in healthy donors. Unmatched junction bases numbered 1, after V lost 2 bases and J lost 1 base. Germline CDR1 and CDR2: SGHNT and YYREEE (reference sequence). CDR3 length: 17 amino acids. This clone appeared a few times. The study ran its PCR with 60 Vbeta and 13 Jbeta primers. Generated by immunoSEQ multiplex PCR, the TCRdb table keeps only in-frame clones and is missing some. The sample yields more than 200,000 clones, 82% seen once. The source material was PBMCs. This sequence joins TRBV5-4 and TRBJ2-2; 14 bases are a match to TRBD2. The receptor's source is a man aged 35 to 55 in good health and CMV-seropositive. The CDR3 DNA sequence: TGTGCCAGCAGCTTTGGACTAGCGGGAGGGAACACCGGGGAGCTGTTTTTT. The encoded protein is CASSFGLAGGNTGELFF.